This TCR beta chain emerged from a study of graft-versus-host responses after intestinal transplantation (dated by TCRdb to the early 2020s). General notes on the study: Recipients received multivisceral, liver-intestinal, or isolated intestinal transplants. Every recipient was given anti-thymocyte globulin induction, then maintenance tacrolimus and steroids for around three years. After intestinal transplantation, graft-versus-host and host-versus-graft alloreactive T cell clones in the graft, circulation and bone marrow were tracked using bulk TCR-beta CDR3 sequencing. To identify alloreactive clones, pre-transplant mixed lymphocyte reaction products were sequenced and compared with unstimulated pre-transplant donor and recipient T cells. Of the roughly 24 intestinal transplant recipients enrolled in the cohort, one of whom was a retransplant, a few patients without pretransplant specimens were excluded. A peak of at least 4% donor T cells among recipient peripheral blood mononuclear cells was the definition used for donor T cell macrochimerism. Rather than going through the commercial service, samples from a few later patients were sequenced in-house on an Illumina MiSeq and processed with MiXCR. The research as a whole found: GvH clones turned up in recipient bone marrow, with some appearing earlier in ileal mucosa or blood, a pattern consistent with an intestinal mucosal origin. Conclusions were limited by the relatively low number and heterogeneity of intestinal transplant patients. In patients with donor T cell macrochimerism, the allografts had high GvH to HvG T cell clonal ratios. Early after transplant, peak levels of circulating GvH clones were found to be associated with declines in HvG clones.

Library generation was performed with the immunoSEQ multiplex PCR assay. For most patients, genomic DNA was isolated with the Qiagen DNeasy Blood and Tissue Kit and shipped frozen to Adaptive Biotechnologies for TCR sequencing. High-throughput TCR-beta CDR3 sequencing of genomic DNA from most patients was performed by Adaptive Biotechnologies. In the paper's pipeline: TCR sequencing data were retrieved from Adaptive's ImmunoSEQ software for around 18 patients, whereas a few other patients were processed with MiXCR and VDJtools. To correct CD4 versus CD8 sorting errors, any sequence found in both subsets at a frequency ratio below 5:1 was removed. CDR3 nucleotide sequences shared between donor and recipient were removed because the origin of such sequences could not be assigned. To count as alloreactive, a clone needed at least 2-fold expansion over unstimulated cells and a minimum CFSE-low frequency of 0.002% (template counts) or 0.001% (read counts). Clones detected in sequenced pre-transplant spleen, lymph node, or MLR CFSE-low populations of the donor or recipient were defined as mappable. Cumulative frequency of alloreactive clones was calculated as a percentage of all sequences weighted by copy number. TCRdb limited this immuneACCESS table to in-frame rearrangements with V and J called. A share of clones is missing; checked studies link under half to unresolved V genes, and the rest is unexplained. V, J and clone size are taken as reported in that table, and D and trimming were inferred from the DNA itself. This sample lists tens of thousands of clones; around 92% were detected once. About 0.38% of the sample comes from the top ten.

Taken with the paper, the label for time point translates to: cells obtained before transplantation from donor or recipient. CD3+CD4+ and CD3+CD8+ populations were FACS-sorted from unstimulated pre-transplant donor and recipient cells taken from spleen or lymph nodes. V loses 3 bases at its end and J loses 1 base; junction bases beyond the gene matches: 11. The cysteine opens and the phenylalanine closes a CDR3 of 18 amino acids. Only the CDR3 part of the read is kept: 54 bases, read in frame from the first base. Reading the germline V gene gives CDR1 KGHSH and CDR2 LQKENI. About this clone itself: Its target antigen remains unknown. No much larger clonotype is one base removed from it; base qualities were not supplied.

This receptor was identified in a human donor who was the organ donor for an intestinal transplant. The rearrangement joined TRBV18 to TRBJ2-1, with TRBD2 identical over 8 junction bases. The sequenced sample was unstimulated CD4+ T cells sorted from spleen or lymph node cells, obtained before transplant. The CDR3 reads as follows: CASSPKIAGLRSYNEQFF. In nucleotides, the sequence is TGTGCCAGCTCACCCAAAATAGCGGGGCTTAGATCCTACAATGAGCAGTTCTTC.